Below, one T cell receptor beta chain is given with its context. It has no known antigen specificity. No much larger clone exists at a distance of one base, and base qualities are not known. This sample is drawn from a study of T cells in Graves' hyperthyroidism and ophthalmopathy (dated by TCRdb to the late 2010s). About the full investigation: Peripheral blood was sampled at the time of initial diagnosis, prior to any treatment. TCR V-J signatures able to tell the groups apart were searched for in a discovery cohort of 100 or so patients, of whom more than 40 had Graves' ophthalmopathy and 55 to 60 had stable Graves' hyperthyroidism. Thyroid tissue and blood T-cell repertoires from six Graves' hyperthyroidism patients were also compared in the study. For training and testing, the 100 or so patients in the discovery cohort were randomly divided in a 7:3 ratio. Prospective prediction of ophthalmopathy was tested in an independent validation cohort consisting of about 20 hyperthyroidism patients and more than 15 patients who later progressed to ophthalmopathy. TCR Vbeta CDR3 sequencing of 120 to 150 peripheral blood samples (over 40 ophthalmopathy, 75 hyperthyroidism and some 17 progressor patients) is reported in the paper. Once sampling was done, hyperthyroidism patients were given methimazole at a starting dose of 30 mg daily, whereas ophthalmopathy patients were given high-dose intravenous methylprednisolone.

According to the germline V gene, CDR1 reads KGHDR and CDR2 reads SFDVKD. Trimming leaves V shorter by 2 bases and J shorter by 5 bases, with the junction holding 6 bases beyond the gene matches. The CDR3 contains 15 residues, cysteine and phenylalanine counted. Kept here is only the CDR3 DNA, which spans 45 bases and is read in frame from base 1. Broader findings and caveats from the paper: A 13 V-J signature model separated ophthalmopathy from stable hyperthyroidism, with approximately 86% sensitivity and approximately 81% specificity in cross-validation and 80%/75% in testing. In validation, the model predicted progression to ophthalmopathy a median of about 5.9 months before onset, with about 70% sensitivity and almost 75% specificity. Most expanded thyroid clonotypes (frequency above 0.001) were also detected in blood, suggesting blood repertoires may reflect thyroid immune responses. Sample size was not statistically predetermined, and investigators were not blinded to group allocation.

Stable Graves' hyperthyroidism was defined as no progression to ophthalmopathy during 18 months of follow-up. Hyperthyroidism patients were aged 18 to 65 years and newly diagnosed, with disease duration of less than 2 months. Patients with uncontrolled infections, other autoimmune diseases, pregnancy or lactation were excluded. Diagnoses were established on the basis of clinical symptoms, serum thyroxine and TRAb, thyroid ultrasound, and orbital computed tomography. PBMCs were separated from 7.5 to 10 ml of fresh peripheral blood using Ficoll-Paque density gradient centrifugation. Total RNA was extracted using Trizol reagent, and RNA quality was assessed on an Agilent 2100 Bioanalyzer. The TCR beta CDR3 regions were amplified from RNA transcripts. A first-round RT-PCR of the TCR CDR3 used the HTBI primer set with the Qiagen OneStep RT-PCR kit. Libraries were constructed in a second round of multiplex PCR, after which size selection and purification were performed. Libraries were sequenced paired-end with 100 bp reads on an Illumina HiSeq2000. In the paper's pipeline: SOAPnuke was used to process the raw data, throwing out any read that contained adapters or uncalled bases, had a mean Phred below 15, or lacked an exact constant-primer or identifier match. High-quality paired reads were merged with COPE v1.2.5, and unique nucleotide sequences were defined as clonotypes. MiTCR v1.1 was used to align clonotypes to the IMGT TRBV, TRBD and TRBJ reference segments. Analysis was restricted to V-J combinations with a frequency above 0.0001, which covered 98% to 99.2% of repertoires. The TCS score was defined as F50 (clonal expansion) divided by E x V (chaos), with BLOSUM62-based TCRdist calculated between CDR3 peptides within each V-J. Welch's t-statistics and random forest reduced around 550 V-J features to some 14, which were used in a naive Bayes classifier (R e1071). TCRdb applied fastp at Q25 and MiXCR to the public reads, then kept only in-frame beta chains. Each CDR3 protein appears once, grouped with its most common genes and DNA. What appears here as the V and J calls and clone size reflects TCRdb's work, not the paper's. The sample profile shows 300,000 to 450,000 distinct CDR3 sequences; more than 13% of them were found once. Approximately 30% of the sample rests with the top ten.

This chain is built from TRBV24-1 and TRBJ2-5; the junction holds 8 bases that match TRBD2. This receptor was obtained from a woman in her twenties or thirties with Graves' hyperthyroidism. The sample was blood. The CDR3 here reads CATSDSGRVLETQYF. The sequenced DNA: TGTGCCACCAGTGATTCCGGGAGGGTCCTCGAGACCCAGTACTTC.